This T cell receptor (beta chain) was captured in a study of control samples from healthy donors and cancer patients. The repertoire was sequenced with immunoSEQ multiplex PCR; TCRdb's copy has only in-frame clones and lacks some. The sample totals 150,000 to 200,000 clones; its top ten clones hold 2% to 2.5%. The specimen was blood. This TCR was recovered from a woman aged 25 to 45 in good health.

The CDR3 reads CASSTLGSWGAGEQYF. In DNA form, the CDR3 reads TGTGCCAGCAGCACCCTTGGTTCGTGGGGGGCTGGCGAGCAGTACTTC. The chain recombines TRBV6-2 or TRBV6-3 with TRBJ2-7, with D possibly being TRBD1 or TRBD2 (6 bases each). The CDR3 contains 16 residues. From germline, CDR1 is MNHEY and CDR2 SVGEGT. With 6 bases removed from V and 6 bases from J, the gap between germline ends came to 24 bases.